This T cell receptor beta chain was obtained from a study of cytomegalovirus exposure and HLA in healthy donors. Study results and limitations: Approximately 18,000 TCR beta sequences were associated with HLA alleles at 0.05 false discovery rate in a later analysis. Within a later analysis, the majority of CMV-associated TCR beta chains appeared HLA-restricted. Later work showed greater clonal expansion in HLA-associated TCR beta chains than in equally common others.

With respect to this clone: The antigen is undetermined.

PCR employed 60 Vbeta and 13 Jbeta primers. Profiling relied on immunoSEQ multiplex PCR, and the TCRdb table lists in-frame clones only, not all of them. The table shows 110,000 or so clones, with 60% to 85% occurring only once. The CDR3 consists of 13 residues. Germline values: CDR1 MNHEY, CDR2 SMNVEV (reference sequence). Trimming pared 0 bases from V and 4 bases from J, leaving 4 bases between. The clonotype originates from a woman aged 40-49 years in good health and CMV-seropositive. The rearrangement joins TRBV27 to TRBJ1-3; unclear D gene. The sequencing sample was made of PBMCs. CDR3 region: CASSLSAGNTIYF. The DNA of the CDR3 is TGTGCCAGCAGTTTATCAGCCGGAAACACCATATATTTT.